The T cell receptor (beta chain) described here comes from a study of post-analysis software for immune sequencing data. To note about this clonotype: Its antigen remains unknown.

V dropped 5 bases and J dropped 6 bases, with 17 bases sitting between them. The germline gives CDR1 SEHNR, CDR2 FQNEAQ (reference sequence). There are 16 residues in the CDR3. Study findings and constraints: Among a few TRBV segments more frequent in patients than controls were TRBV5-6, TRBV5-1 and TRBV20-1.

cDNA libraries of TCR beta carried unique molecular identifiers. Each batch of roughly 1 to 11 million T cells produced roughly 450,000 cDNA molecules. Using its own MiXCR run on the PCR reads, TCRdb lists one record per CDR3 protein. This table has about 500,000 distinct CDR3 sequences, under 55% appearing once. The rearrangement links TRBV7-9 to TRBJ1-6; possibly TRBD1 for D (6 bases). The TCR comes from a girl aged 10-17 years with multiple sclerosis. The sample consisted of blood. The CDR3 DNA is TGTGCCAGCAGCCGTAGCGGGGGCGCCGTTAATTCACCCCTCCACTTT. Encoded protein: CASSRSGGAVNSPLHF.